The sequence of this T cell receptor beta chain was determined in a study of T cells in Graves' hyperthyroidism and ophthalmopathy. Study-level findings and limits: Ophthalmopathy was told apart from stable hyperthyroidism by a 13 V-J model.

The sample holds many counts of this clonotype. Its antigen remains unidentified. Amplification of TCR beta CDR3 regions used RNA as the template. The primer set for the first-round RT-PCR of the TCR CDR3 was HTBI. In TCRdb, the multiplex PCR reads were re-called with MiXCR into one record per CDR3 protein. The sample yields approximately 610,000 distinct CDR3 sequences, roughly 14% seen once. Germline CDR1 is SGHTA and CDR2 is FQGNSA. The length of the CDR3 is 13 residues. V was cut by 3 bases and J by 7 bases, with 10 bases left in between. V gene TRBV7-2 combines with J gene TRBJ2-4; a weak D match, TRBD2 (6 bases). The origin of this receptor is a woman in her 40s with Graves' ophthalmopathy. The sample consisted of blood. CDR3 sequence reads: CASSLDGGNIQYF. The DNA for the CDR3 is TGTGCCAGCAGCTTGGATGGAGGGAACATTCAGTACTTC.